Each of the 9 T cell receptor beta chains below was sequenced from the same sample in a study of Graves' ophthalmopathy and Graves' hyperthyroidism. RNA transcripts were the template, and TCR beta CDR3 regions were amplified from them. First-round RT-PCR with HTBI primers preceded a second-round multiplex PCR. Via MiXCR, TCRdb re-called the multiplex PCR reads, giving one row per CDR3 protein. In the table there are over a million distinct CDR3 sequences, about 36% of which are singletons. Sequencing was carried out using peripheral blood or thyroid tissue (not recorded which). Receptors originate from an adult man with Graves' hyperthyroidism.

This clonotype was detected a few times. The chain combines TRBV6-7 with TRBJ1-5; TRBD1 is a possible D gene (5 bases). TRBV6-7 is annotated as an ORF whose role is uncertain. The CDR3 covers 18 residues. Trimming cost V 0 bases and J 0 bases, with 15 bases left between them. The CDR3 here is CASSYSSPTANSNQPQHF. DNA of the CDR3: TGTGCCAGCAGTTACTCCAGCCCGACAGCTAATAGCAATCAGCCCCAGCATTTT.

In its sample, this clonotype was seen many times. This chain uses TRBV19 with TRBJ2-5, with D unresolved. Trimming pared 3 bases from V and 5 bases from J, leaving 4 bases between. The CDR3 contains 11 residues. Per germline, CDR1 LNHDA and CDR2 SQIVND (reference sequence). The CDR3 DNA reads TGTGCCAGTAGTATTCGGGAGACCCAGTACTTC. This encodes CASSIRETQYF. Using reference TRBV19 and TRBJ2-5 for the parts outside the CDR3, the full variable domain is DGGITQSPKYLFRKEGQNVTLSCEQNLNHDAMYWYRQDPGQGLRLIYYSQIVNDFQKGDIAEGYSVSREKKESFPLTVTSAQKNPTAFYLCASSIRETQYFGPGTRLLVL.

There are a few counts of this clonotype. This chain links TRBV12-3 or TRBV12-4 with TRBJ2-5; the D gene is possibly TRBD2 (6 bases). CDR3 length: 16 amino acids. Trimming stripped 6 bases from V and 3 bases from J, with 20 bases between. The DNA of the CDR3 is TGTGCCAGCAGCCCCGATCGGGGGAGTGGGAAAGAGACCCAGTACTTC. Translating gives CASSPDRGSGKETQYF.

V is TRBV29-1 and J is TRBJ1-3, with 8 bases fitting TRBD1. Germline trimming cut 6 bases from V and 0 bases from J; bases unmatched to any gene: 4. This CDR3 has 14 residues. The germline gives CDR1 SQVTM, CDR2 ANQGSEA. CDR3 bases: TGCAGCGTCGCTGACAGGGGCTCTGGAAACACCATATATTTT. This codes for CSVADRGSGNTIYF.

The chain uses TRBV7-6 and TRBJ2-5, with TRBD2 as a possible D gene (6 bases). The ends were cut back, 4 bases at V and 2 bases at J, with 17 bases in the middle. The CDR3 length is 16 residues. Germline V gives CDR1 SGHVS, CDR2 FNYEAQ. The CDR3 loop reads CASSSPLAGTQETQYF. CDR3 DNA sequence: TGTGCCAGCAGCTCGCCACTAGCCGGGACTCAAGAGACCCAGTACTTC.

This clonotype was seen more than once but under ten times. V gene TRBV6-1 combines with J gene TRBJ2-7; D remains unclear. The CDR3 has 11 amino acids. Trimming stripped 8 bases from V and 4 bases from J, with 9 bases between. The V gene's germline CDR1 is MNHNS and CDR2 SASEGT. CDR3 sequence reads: CASGLQYEQYF. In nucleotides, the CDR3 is TGTGCCAGCGGCTTACAATACGAGCAGTACTTC.

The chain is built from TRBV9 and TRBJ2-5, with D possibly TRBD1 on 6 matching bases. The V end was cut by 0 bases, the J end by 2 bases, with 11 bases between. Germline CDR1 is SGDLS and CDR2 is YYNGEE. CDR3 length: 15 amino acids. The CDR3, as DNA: TGTGCCAGCAGCGTAGGTTTACAGGGACAAGAGACCCAGTACTTC. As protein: CASSVGLQGQETQYF.

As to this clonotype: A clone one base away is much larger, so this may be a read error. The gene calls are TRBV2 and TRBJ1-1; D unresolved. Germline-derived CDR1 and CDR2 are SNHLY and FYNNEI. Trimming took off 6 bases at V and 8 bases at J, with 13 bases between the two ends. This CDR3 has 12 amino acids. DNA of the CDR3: TGTGCCAGCAGACGGGCACCTCAGGAAGCTTTCTTT. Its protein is CASRRAPQEAFF.

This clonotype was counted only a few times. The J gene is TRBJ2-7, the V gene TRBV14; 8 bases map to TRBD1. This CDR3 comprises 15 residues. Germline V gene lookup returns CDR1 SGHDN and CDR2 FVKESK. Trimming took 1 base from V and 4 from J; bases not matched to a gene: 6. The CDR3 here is CASSQGSGGWYEQYF. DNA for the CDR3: TGTGCCAGCAGCCAAGGGTCAGGGGGCTGGTACGAGCAGTACTTC. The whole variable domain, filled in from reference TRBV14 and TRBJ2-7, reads EAGVTQFPSHSVIEKGQTVTLRCDPISGHDNLYWYRRVMGKEIKFLLHFVKESKQDESGMPNNRFLAERTGGTYSTLKVQPAELEDSGVYFCASSQGSGGWYEQYFGPGTRLTVT.